This TCR beta chain came from a study of T-cell memory formation after mild COVID-19. Study overall: Clusters were largely donor specific.

The table lists this clonotype with a few counts. With 0 bases removed from V and 12 bases from J, the gap between germline ends came to 12 bases. CDR3 length: 12 amino acids. Per the germline V gene, CDR1 is SGHRS and CDR2 is YFSETQ. TCRdb re-derived calls from the 5' RACE reads in MiXCR, one entry per CDR3 protein. The sample holds 65,000 to 90,000 distinct CDR3 sequences, around 13% seen once. This TCR was sampled from an adult woman who had mild COVID-19 (a few samples of this study predate the infection). Cell type and time point are not known. The specimen was PBMCs or a T cell subset sorted from them (not recorded which). The chain recombines TRBV5-1 with TRBJ1-2; TRBD1 is a possible D gene (5 bases). CDR3 amino acids: CASSLGDPPHTF. CDR3 coding DNA: TGCGCCAGCAGCTTGGGGGACCCCCCGCACACCTTC.